One sample yielded the 12 T cell receptor beta chains listed below, sequenced in a study of low-dose radiotherapy and immunotherapy resistance in tumors. First-strand cDNA relied on TRAV- and TRBV-specific primers spanning alpha and beta chains. Amplification, which lasted 15 to 20 PCR cycles, used a constant-region primer and V-primer adapter to amplify TCRs. TCRdb itself ran the reads through MiXCR, one entry per CDR3 protein. The sample yields more than 7,000 distinct CDR3 sequences, around 53% seen once. These receptors originate from a human donor with advanced metastatic prostate, ovarian, gallbladder or colorectal cancer (not recorded which). This table probably holds off-target reads from a library built for another chain.

V usage is TRBV7-9 and J usage is TRBJ2-3, with a weak D call TRBD2 (7 bases). The CDR3 is made up of 15 amino acids. The V gene's germline CDR1 is SEHNR and CDR2 FQNEAQ (reference sequence). Trimming stripped 5 bases from V and 4 bases from J, with 16 bases between. CDR3 region: CASSPTGGGADTQYF. The CDR3 DNA reads as TGTGCCAGCAGCCCTACGGGCGGGGGCGCAGATACGCAGTATTTT.

This clonotype was recorded a few times. V and J are TRBV5-6 and TRBJ1-5; D unclear. From germline, CDR1 is SGHDT and CDR2 YYEEEE. V dropped 1 base and J dropped 5 bases, with 4 bases sitting between them. The CDR3 length is 12 residues. This chain's CDR3 is CASSLFDQPQHF. In DNA form, the CDR3 reads TGTGCCAGCAGCTTGTTCGATCAGCCCCAGCATTTT.

The chain couples TRBV19 to TRBJ2-3, with 10 positions matching TRBD1. V lost 8 bases, J lost 6 bases, and 8 bases stayed unmatched. The CDR3 is 14 residues long. Germline V gene lookup returns CDR1 LNHDA and CDR2 SQIVND (reference sequence). Here the CDR3 reads CASGSRDRGDTQYF. CDR3 bases: TGTGCCAGTGGATCCCGGGACAGGGGTGATACGCAGTATTTT.

The chain links TRBV20-1 to TRBJ1-3, with a tentative D call TRBD1 (5 bases). CDR3 size: 14 residues. V lost 6 bases and J lost 2, with 14 bases in between. Germline V gene lookup returns CDR1 DFQATT and CDR2 SNEGSKA (reference sequence). The DNA of the CDR3 is TGCAGTGCCAGAACAGGAGAAACTGGAAACACCATATATTTT. Its translation is CSARTGETGNTIYF.

The rearrangement uses TRBV10-3 and TRBJ1-5, with unresolved D. The CDR3 spans 14 residues. Germline CDR1 and CDR2: ENHRY and SYGVKD. Trimming shortened V by 0 bases and J by 7 bases, and 10 bases separated the two germline ends. The chain's CDR3 is CAISESTQGQPQHF. The CDR3 region has the DNA TGTGCCATCAGTGAGTCGACCCAAGGGCAGCCCCAGCATTTT.

This clonotype was observed a few times. The V gene is TRBV9, the J gene TRBJ1-1; no reliable D call. V lost 1 base and J 1 base, leaving 8 bases between the germline ends. This CDR3 spans 14 amino acids. Germline-derived CDR1 and CDR2 are SGDLS and YYNGEE. The CDR3 protein is CASSVFGTNTEAFF. The CDR3 coding sequence is TGTGCCAGCAGCGTATTTGGAACGAACACTGAAGCTTTCTTT.

The chain employs TRBV30 and TRBJ2-1; D possibly corresponds to TRBD1 (6 bases). The CDR3 is made up of 12 amino acids. Germline-derived CDR1 and CDR2 are GTSNPN and SVGIG (reference sequence). The V and J ends lost 4 bases and 9 bases respectively, with 13 bases between them. The CDR3 sequence is CAWNRVLVEQFF. CDR3 nucleotides: TGTGCCTGGAACAGGGTTTTAGTTGAGCAGTTCTTC.

V is TRBV5-1 and J is TRBJ2-1, with 12 bases identical to TRBD1. The CDR3 has 18 amino acids. Germline V gives CDR1 SGHRS, CDR2 YFSETQ. V shed 2 bases and J 6 bases; nucleotides not matched to a gene: 12. CDR3 DNA sequence: TGCGCCAGCAGCTTCGGGACAGGGGGCTATCTCCTCACCAATGAGCAGTTCTTC. Translated, it gives CASSFGTGGYLLTNEQFF.

The chain carries TRBV28 and TRBJ2-1, with D perhaps TRBD2 (5 bases). CDR1 and CDR2 (germline): MDHEN, SYDVKM. Deletions cut 4 bases from V and 2 bases from J, with 15 bases between. This CDR3 region has 16 residues. As DNA, the CDR3 is TGTGCCAGCAGTTCCCCTGGGGAGAGGGCCTACAATGAGCAGTTCTTC. Translated: CASSSPGERAYNEQFF.

The rearrangement joins TRBV9 to TRBJ2-3; D ambiguous. Germline-derived CDR1 and CDR2 are SGDLS and YYNGEE. The CDR3 is 15 amino acids. With 2 bases removed from V and 0 bases from J, the gap between germline ends came to 10 bases. Here the CDR3 reads CASSVTRLSTDTQYF. The DNA of the CDR3 is TGTGCCAGCAGCGTGACAAGATTAAGCACAGATACGCAGTATTTT.

This chain links TRBV7-3 with TRBJ1-1; TRBD1 might be the D (6 bases). Germline values: CDR1 SGHTA, CDR2 FQGTGA. The CDR3 consists of 13 residues. The V and J ends lost 9 bases and 2 bases respectively, with 13 bases between them. CDR3 in DNA: TGTGCCAGTAGAAGACAGGACAACACTGAAGCTTTCTTT. Protein sequence: CASRRQDNTEAFF.

The chain joins TRBV12-3 or TRBV12-4 to TRBJ1-5; tentatively, D is TRBD1 (5 bases). Trimming took 4 bases from V and 6 from J, leaving 10 bases between them. CDR3 length: 13 amino acids. In DNA, the CDR3 is TGTGCCAGCAGTTCAGCAGGGCTTCAGCCCCAGCATTTT. It yields the protein CASSSAGLQPQHF.